These 5 T cell receptor beta chains were sequenced from one sample in a study of cytomegalovirus exposure and HLA in healthy donors. This PCR relied on a set of 60 Vbeta primers and 13 Jbeta primers. Clones were read by immunoSEQ multiplex PCR, and TCRdb kept only the in-frame ones, dropping some. The data contain about 170,000 clones, around four fifths of them singletons. The sample consisted of PBMCs. The receptors here all came from a woman aged 18-29 years in good health and CMV-seronegative.

The gene calls are TRBV7-3 and TRBJ2-5, with 10 bases lining up with TRBD2. V lost 7 bases to trimming and J lost 2 bases; unmatched junction nucleotides: 13. CDR3 size: 17 residues. The V gene's germline CDR1 is SGHTA and CDR2 FQGTGA. The CDR3 nucleotides are TGTGCCAGCAAAGGACTAGCGGTATTTAACCAACAAGAGACCCAGTACTTC. Translating gives CASKGLAVFNQQETQYF.

The V and J genes are TRBV11-2 and TRBJ2-3; tentative D call: TRBD1 (7 bases). Germline V gene sequence: CDR1 SGHAT, CDR2 FQNNGV. V was cut by 5 bases and J by 1 base, with 16 bases left in between. The CDR3 is 16 residues long. The CDR3 here is CASSNFDREGTDTQYF. DNA for the CDR3: TGTGCCAGCAGCAACTTCGACAGGGAGGGCACAGATACGCAGTATTTT.

CDR3 loop: CASSTRTGPTEAFF. For the CDR3, the DNA is TGTGCCAGCAGCACCCGGACAGGGCCCACTGAAGCTTTCTTT. V usage is TRBV5-8 and J usage is TRBJ1-1; TRBD1 aligns across 8 bases. Losses at the gene ends were 4 bases for V and 4 bases for J; bases not matched to a gene: 6. This CDR3 region has 14 residues. The germline V gene has CDR1 SGHTS and CDR2 YDEGEE.

V and J are TRBV9 and TRBJ2-2; 11 nucleotides align to TRBD1. The germline V gene encodes CDR1 SGDLS and CDR2 YYNGEE. The length of the CDR3 is 17 residues. Trimming took 3 bases from V and 0 from J; bases not matched to a gene: 4. The CDR3 loop is CASSGPGQGANTGELFF. The CDR3 DNA sequence: TGTGCCAGCAGCGGACCGGGACAGGGGGCGAACACCGGGGAGCTGTTTTTT. Variable domain in full (rest from reference TRBV9 and TRBJ2-2): DSGVTQTPKHLITATGQRVTLRCSPRSGDLSVYWYQQSLDQGLQFLIQYYNGEERAKGNILERFSAQQFPDLHSELNLSSLELGDSALYFCASSGPGQGANTGELFFGEGSRLTVL.

The chain combines TRBV11-2 with TRBJ2-3; D gene unclear. The CDR3 has 16 residues. V lost 2 bases and J lost 1, with 13 bases in between. Germline values: CDR1 SGHAT, CDR2 FQNNGV. CDR3 DNA: TGTGCCAGCAGCTTAATGTTAAGAACTGGCACAGATACGCAGTATTTT. Encoded protein: CASSLMLRTGTDTQYF.